One and the same sample provided the 14 T cell receptor beta chains below, sequenced in a study of blood T cell repertoires in COVID-19. TCRdb's copy holds only in-frame clones and misses some; the assay was immunoSEQ multiplex PCR. The sample carries about 210,000 clones, 85% recorded once. Specimen: PBMCs or T cells enriched from blood (not recorded which). Receptor source: a man aged 35 to 55 who had recovered from COVID-19.

This chain links TRBV19 with TRBJ2-7; D perhaps matches TRBD1 (5 bases). Germline CDR1 LNHDA, CDR2 SQIVND (reference sequence). This CDR3 contains 15 residues. Trimming took off 5 bases at V and 2 bases at J, with 16 bases between the two ends. CDR3 sequence (DNA): TGTGCCAGTAGTCCTCGACAGCTTCTAACCTACGAGCAGTACTTC. This codes for CASSPRQLLTYEQYF. Full variable domain (missing parts from reference TRBV19 and TRBJ2-7): DGGITQSPKYLFRKEGQNVTLSCEQNLNHDAMYWYRQDPGQGLRLIYYSQIVNDFQKGDIAEGYSVSREKKESFPLTVTSAQKNPTAFYLCASSPRQLLTYEQYFGPGTRLTVT.

This clone has only one observation. The gene calls are TRBV7-8 and TRBJ2-5; D is unresolved. V shed 5 bases and J shed 0 bases, with 4 bases lying between them. CDR1 SGHVS and CDR2 FQNEAQ come from the germline V gene. The CDR3 contains 12 residues. CDR3 amino acids: CASSPDQETQYF. Written as DNA, the CDR3 is TGTGCCAGCAGCCCGGACCAAGAGACCCAGTACTTC. The full variable domain, completed using reference TRBV7-8 and TRBJ2-5, is GAGVSQSPRYKVAKRGQDVALRCDPISGHVSLFWYQQALGQGPEFLTYFQNEAQLDKSGLPSDRFFAERPEGSVSTLKIQRTQQEDSAVYLCASSPDQETQYFGPGTRLLVL.

This sequence joins TRBV3-1 (or the pseudogene TRBV3-2) and TRBJ2-7, with 10 bases fitting TRBD2. This CDR3 is 18 amino acids long. Germline V CDR1 and CDR2: LGHDT, YNNKEL (reference sequence). V trimming: 0 bases; J trimming: 1 base; junction bases outside the gene matches: 9. The CDR3 reads CASSQDQAGGPISYEQYF. The DNA of the CDR3 is TGTGCCAGCAGCCAAGACCAAGCGGGAGGGCCGATTTCCTACGAGCAGTACTTC.

The CDR3 reads CASSVWGGHSGNTIYF. The CDR3 DNA reads as TGTGCCAGCAGTGTATGGGGGGGACACTCTGGAAACACCATATATTTT. The chain carries TRBV25-1 and TRBJ1-3; TRBD1 is a possible D gene (6 bases). The length of the CDR3 is 16 residues. V dropped 4 bases and J dropped 0 bases, with 13 bases sitting between them. The V gene's germline CDR1 is MGHDK and CDR2 SYGVNS.

In nucleotides, the CDR3 is TGTGCCAGCAGTATGGACAGAGCCGCCTACGAGCAGTACTTC. This gives the protein CASSMDRAAYEQYF. The chain recombines TRBV6-5 with TRBJ2-7, with D possibly matching TRBD1 (6 bases). The CDR3 runs 14 residues. Germline V gene lookup returns CDR1 MNHEY and CDR2 SVGAGI. V lost 5 bases and J lost 2, with 13 bases in between.

The V call is TRBV7-2, the J call TRBJ1-2; D unresolved. The CDR3 totals 12 residues. Germline V gives CDR1 SGHTA, CDR2 FQGNSA. Trimming left V 0 bases short and J 6 bases short, with 5 bases between. The CDR3 region has the DNA TGTGCCAGCAGCTTAGCGAGGAATGGCTACACCTTC. Amino acid sequence: CASSLARNGYTF.

The rearrangement links TRBV6-1 to TRBJ2-5; TRBD2 might be the D (5 bases). The CDR3 is 17 amino acids. Trimming took off 1 base at V and 6 bases at J, with 21 bases between the two ends. Looked up from germline, CDR1 is MNHNS and CDR2 is SASEGT. As DNA, the CDR3 is TGTGCCAGCAGTGAAGGTGAGGGTAAAGGACCTATACAGACCCAGTACTTC. It yields the protein CASSEGEGKGPIQTQYF.

The genes are TRBV6-5 and TRBJ1-3, with D possibly being TRBD1 (5 bases). V lost 0 bases, J lost 7 bases, and 13 bases lay in between. CDR1 is MNHEY and CDR2 is SVGAGI in the germline V gene. The CDR3 spans 15 residues. Here the CDR3 reads CASSYSGAPQNTIYF. The DNA of the CDR3 is TGTGCCAGCAGTTACTCAGGGGCGCCCCAGAACACCATATATTTT.

The rearrangement links TRBV5-4 to TRBJ2-7; perhaps TRBD1 as D (5 bases). Germline CDR1 is SGHNT and CDR2 is YYREEE (reference sequence). This CDR3 comprises 14 residues. Trimming removed 0 bases at V and 1 base at J, with 8 bases between. The CDR3 region is CASSLEQASYEQYF. The CDR3 coding sequence is TGTGCCAGCAGCTTGGAACAGGCTTCCTACGAGCAGTACTTC.

This clone was recorded only once. The genes are TRBV4-2 and TRBJ2-7; maybe TRBD1 (5 bases). The ends were cut back, 0 bases at V and 2 bases at J, with 14 bases in the middle. The CDR3 is made up of 16 amino acids. Germline V lookup: CDR1 LGHNA, CDR2 YNFKEQ. Here the CDR3 reads CASSQDRAQSTYEQYF. CDR3 sequence (DNA): TGTGCCAGCAGCCAAGACAGGGCCCAAAGCACCTACGAGCAGTACTTC.

The chain carries TRBV9 and TRBJ1-2; 7 bases are a match to TRBD1. The CDR3 totals 16 residues. Germline CDR1 SGDLS, CDR2 YYNGEE. V trimming: 0 bases; J trimming: 5 bases; junction bases outside the gene matches: 10. CDR3 coding DNA: TGTGCCAGCAGCGTAGGAGATACGACAGGGATATATGGCTACACCTTC. Its translation is CASSVGDTTGIYGYTF.

This sequence joins TRBV3-1 (or the pseudogene TRBV3-2) and TRBJ2-3; D is perhaps TRBD1 (6 bases). Between the trimmed V and J ends, which lost 6 bases and 4 bases, there was a span of 17 bases. The CDR3 is 15 amino acids. Germline lookup yields CDR1 LGHDT and CDR2 YNNKEL (reference sequence). The CDR3 loop reads CASRPRGTSADTQYF. The CDR3 coding sequence is TGTGCCAGCAGGCCAAGAGGGACAAGTGCAGATACGCAGTATTTT.

CDR3 residues: CASSLASVNSNQPQHF. In nucleotides, the CDR3 is TGTGCCAGCAGCTTAGCGTCCGTAAATAGCAATCAGCCCCAGCATTTT. The chain carries TRBV7-8 and TRBJ1-5, with no clear D. This CDR3 contains 16 residues. CDR1 is SGHVS and CDR2 is FQNEAQ in the germline V gene. V was cut by 0 bases and J by 0 bases, with 9 bases left in between.

The chain joins TRBV21-1 to TRBJ1-6; no DNA check was done on the table's D call, TRBD1. TRBV21-1 is a recognized pseudogene. The length of the CDR3 is 17 residues. The CDR3 here is CASSKDSRPCYNSPLHF. The CDR3 DNA sequence: TGTGCCAGCAGCAAAGACAGCAGACCATGCTATAATTCACCCCTCCACTTT.